These T cell receptor beta chains were read from a single sample in a study of T cells in localized non-small cell lung cancer. Produced via immunoSEQ multiplex PCR; TCRdb's table is partial and in-frame only. The data contain just under 80,000 clones, over 75% of them singletons. The sequenced sample was peripheral blood, obtained before any cancer treatment. The source of these receptors is a female donor over 55 with stage I lung adenocarcinoma. The CDR3 runs from the conserved cysteine through the conserved F or W. A D gene is named only where the DNA matches it firmly. Clone size appears in some rows only: once, few, many, or a class for an expanded clone.

D gene: TRBD1; clone size: few; V gene: TRBV30; J gene: TRBJ1-3; CDR3 DNA: TGTGCCTGGAGCCTATGGGCAGGGGGCTCTGGAAACACCATATATTTT; CDR3 protein: CAWSLWAGGSGNTIYF
D gene: TRBD1; clone size: few; V gene: TRBV5-1; J gene: TRBJ2-2; CDR3 DNA: TGCGCCAGCAGCTGGGGACAGGGGAACACCGGGGAGCTGTTTTTT; CDR3 protein: CASSWGQGNTGELFF
D gene: NA; clone size: NA; V gene: TRBV9; J gene: TRBJ2-3; CDR3 DNA: TGTGCCAGCAGCTCCGGAACGTTTCGTGATACGCAGTATTTT; CDR3 protein: CASSSGTFRDTQYF
D gene: NA; clone size: few; V gene: TRBV5-4; J gene: TRBJ2-3; CDR3 DNA: TGTGCCAGCAGCTTGTTTAGGGGGGGCGGCACAGATACGCAGTATTTT; CDR3 protein: CASSLFRGGGTDTQYF
D gene: NA; clone size: once; V gene: TRBV11-1; J gene: TRBJ1-5; CDR3 DNA: TGTGCCAGCAGCTCCCCGGTAGTCCAGCATTTT; CDR3 protein: CASSSPVVQHF
D gene: NA; clone size: NA; V gene: TRBV2; J gene: TRBJ2-5; CDR3 DNA: TGTGCCAGCAGTAGAACCCAAGAGACCCAGTACTTC; CDR3 protein: CASSRTQETQYF
D gene: NA; clone size: NA; V gene: TRBV6-5; J gene: TRBJ1-5; CDR3 DNA: TGTGCCAGCAGCGCCTACAGAGGCAATCAGCCCCAGCATTTT; CDR3 protein: CASSAYRGNQPQHF
D gene: NA; clone size: few; V gene: TRBV7-8; J gene: TRBJ2-5; CDR3 DNA: TGTGCCAGCAGAAATGACAGGACCCAAGAGACCCAGTACTTC; CDR3 protein: CASRNDRTQETQYF
D gene: NA; clone size: NA; V gene: TRBV7-2; J gene: TRBJ2-1; CDR3 DNA: TGTGCCAGCAGCTCCCGGGACGGAATCAATGAGCAGTTCTTC; CDR3 protein: CASSSRDGINEQFF
D gene: NA; clone size: NA; V gene: TRBV7-2; J gene: TRBJ1-1; CDR3 DNA: TGTGCCAGCAGTTTTTCAGAGAACACTGAAGCTTTCTTT; CDR3 protein: CASSFSENTEAFF
D gene: NA; clone size: NA; V gene: TRBV7-2; J gene: TRBJ1-4; CDR3 DNA: TGTGCCAGCAGCTTATCCAGTCCTAATGAAAAACTGTTTTTT; CDR3 protein: CASSLSSPNEKLFF
D gene: NA; clone size: few; V gene: TRBV19; J gene: TRBJ2-2; CDR3 DNA: TGTGCCAGTAGTATAGATCGGGCCGGGGAGCTGTTTTTT; CDR3 protein: CASSIDRAGELFF
D gene: NA; clone size: NA; V gene: TRBV11-3; J gene: TRBJ1-1; CDR3 DNA: TGTGCCAGCAGCTCCCAGGGACAGAACACTGAAGCTTTCTTT; CDR3 protein: CASSSQGQNTEAFF
D gene: NA; clone size: NA; V gene: TRBV5-1; J gene: TRBJ2-3; CDR3 DNA: TGCGCCAGCAGCTTGGCGGGGGCCCACACAGATACGCAGTATTTT; CDR3 protein: CASSLAGAHTDTQYF
D gene: NA; clone size: few; V gene: TRBV19; J gene: TRBJ1-1; CDR3 DNA: TGTGCCAGTAGTATTTCAATGAACACTGAAGCTTTCTTT; CDR3 protein: CASSISMNTEAFF
D gene: NA; clone size: few; V gene: TRBV5-1; J gene: TRBJ2-3; CDR3 DNA: TGCGCCAGCAGCCTCGGGAGCGGGACAGATACGCAGTATTTT; CDR3 protein: CASSLGSGTDTQYF
D gene: NA; clone size: NA; V gene: TRBV9; J gene: TRBJ2-7; CDR3 DNA: TGTGCCAGCAGCGGGACAGTGTCCTACGAGCAGTACTTC; CDR3 protein: CASSGTVSYEQYF
D gene: NA; clone size: NA; V gene: TRBV15; J gene: TRBJ1-1; CDR3 DNA: TGTGCCACCAGCAGAGAGAGCAGGGGGAACACTGAAGCTTTCTTT; CDR3 protein: CATSRESRGNTEAFF
D gene: NA; clone size: NA; V gene: TRBV18; J gene: TRBJ1-1; CDR3 DNA: TGTGCCAGCTCACCGGCAGCCAGGAACACTGAAGCTTTCTTT; CDR3 protein: CASSPAARNTEAFF
D gene: NA; clone size: NA; V gene: TRBV28; J gene: TRBJ2-7; CDR3 DNA: TGTGCCAGCAGTTTCTCCGGGCCGCGGGTGAAGCAGTACTTC; CDR3 protein: CASSFSGPRVKQYF
D gene: TRBD2; clone size: NA; V gene: TRBV4-2; J gene: TRBJ2-5; CDR3 DNA: TGTGCCAGCAGCCAAGATTACGGGACTAGCGGGAGTTCGAAGACCCAGTACTTC; CDR3 protein: CASSQDYGTSGSSKTQYF
D gene: TRBD2; clone size: NA; V gene: TRBV7-3; J gene: TRBJ2-3; CDR3 DNA: TGTGCCAGCAGCCGACTAGCGGTTAAGGGGGATACGCAGTATTTT; CDR3 protein: CASSRLAVKGDTQYF
D gene: NA; clone size: NA; V gene: TRBV6-5; J gene: TRBJ1-5; CDR3 DNA: TGTGCCAGCAGTTGGGTGGTTAATCAGCCCCAGCATTTT; CDR3 protein: CASSWVVNQPQHF
D gene: NA; clone size: NA; V gene: TRBV28; J gene: TRBJ1-2; CDR3 DNA: TGTGCCTCCTTTCGCAGGGCCGCATATGGCTACACCTTC; CDR3 protein: CASFRRAAYGYTF
D gene: TRBD1; clone size: NA; V gene: TRBV18; J gene: TRBJ1-2; CDR3 DNA: TGTGCCAGCTCAGATGATTTTTCCGGGACAGTACTCTATGGCTACACCTTC; CDR3 protein: CASSDDFSGTVLYGYTF
D gene: TRBD1; clone size: NA; V gene: TRBV27; J gene: TRBJ1-2; CDR3 DNA: TGTGCCAGCAGTTCGGACAGGAGCTATGGCTACACCTTC; CDR3 protein: CASSSDRSYGYTF
D gene: NA; clone size: NA; V gene: TRBV7-8; J gene: TRBJ1-1; CDR3 DNA: TGTGCCAGCAGCCCACTAGTCGGGCGAGAGAACACTGAAGCTTTCTTT; CDR3 protein: CASSPLVGRENTEAFF
D gene: TRBD1; clone size: NA; V gene: TRBV19; J gene: TRBJ1-2; CDR3 DNA: TGTGCCAGTAGGAAGACAGGGGGCTGGTATGGCTACACCTTC; CDR3 protein: CASRKTGGWYGYTF
D gene: TRBD1; clone size: NA; V gene: TRBV28; J gene: TRBJ2-3; CDR3 DNA: TGTGCCAGCAGGGGGACAGGGGGCGGGACAGATACGCAGTATTTT; CDR3 protein: CASRGTGGGTDTQYF
D gene: NA; clone size: NA; V gene: TRBV11-3; J gene: TRBJ2-7; CDR3 DNA: TGTGCCAGCAGCTTAGGCTTAGACTCCTACGAGCAGTACTTC; CDR3 protein: CASSLGLDSYEQYF
D gene: NA; clone size: once; V gene: TRBV5-4; J gene: TRBJ1-2; CDR3 DNA: TGTGCCAGCAGCAGTGAGGGTAACTATGGCTACACCTTC; CDR3 protein: CASSSEGNYGYTF
D gene: NA; clone size: once; V gene: TRBV19; J gene: TRBJ1-2; CDR3 DNA: TGTGCCAGTAGTAAACTGCGGACAACCTCATCTAACTATGGCTACACCTTC; CDR3 protein: CASSKLRTTSSNYGYTF
D gene: TRBD2; clone size: NA; V gene: TRBV19; J gene: TRBJ2-1; CDR3 DNA: TGTGCCAGTAGTATATTCCCTAGCGGGGGCCAGACGGGTGAGCAGTTCTTC; CDR3 protein: CASSIFPSGGQTGEQFF
D gene: TRBD1; clone size: few; V gene: TRBV19; J gene: TRBJ2-7; CDR3 DNA: TGTGCCAGTAGGGGACAGGGAAGCTCCTACGAGCAGTACTTC; CDR3 protein: CASRGQGSSYEQYF
D gene: TRBD1; clone size: NA; V gene: TRBV6-6; J gene: TRBJ1-2; CDR3 DNA: TGTGCCAGCAGTCAACAGGGGCCCTATGGCTACACCTTC; CDR3 protein: CASSQQGPYGYTF
D gene: TRBD1; clone size: NA; V gene: TRBV6-1; J gene: TRBJ2-1; CDR3 DNA: TGTGCCAGCAGCCTAGAACAGGGGAACTACAATGAGCAGTTCTTC; CDR3 protein: CASSLEQGNYNEQFF
D gene: NA; clone size: NA; V gene: TRBV29-1; J gene: TRBJ1-4; CDR3 DNA: TGCAGCGTCCAAAAAACAACTAATGAAAAACTGTTTTTT; CDR3 protein: CSVQKTTNEKLFF
D gene: NA; clone size: NA; V gene: TRBV7-2; J gene: TRBJ1-5; CDR3 DNA: TGTGCCAGCAGCTTCACCACCAATCAGCCCCAGCATTTT; CDR3 protein: CASSFTTNQPQHF
D gene: TRBD2; clone size: NA; V gene: TRBV19; J gene: TRBJ2-1; CDR3 DNA: TGTGCCAGTAGTATAATAGCGGGAGCGATCAATGAGCAGTTCTTC; CDR3 protein: CASSIIAGAINEQFF
D gene: NA; clone size: NA; V gene: TRBV20-1; J gene: TRBJ1-4; CDR3 DNA: TGCAGTGCCCGGGAGGGGACTCTGTTTTTT; CDR3 protein: CSAREGTLFF
D gene: TRBD2; clone size: NA; V gene: TRBV10-1; J gene: TRBJ2-3; CDR3 DNA: TGCGCCAGCACGGGGAGACTAGCGGATCTATCAACGCAGTATTTT; CDR3 protein: CASTGRLADLSTQYF
D gene: NA; clone size: many; V gene: TRBV6-5; J gene: TRBJ2-7; CDR3 DNA: TGTGCCAGCAGTTACCCGGGGAGCGAGCAGTACTTC; CDR3 protein: CASSYPGSEQYF
D gene: NA; clone size: NA; V gene: TRBV18; J gene: TRBJ2-7; CDR3 DNA: TGTGCCAGCTCACCGCTGGACACTATCTACGAGCAGTACTTC; CDR3 protein: CASSPLDTIYEQYF
D gene: TRBD1; clone size: NA; V gene: TRBV4-3; J gene: TRBJ2-3; CDR3 DNA: TGCGCCAGCAGCCTTGGGACAGGGGGGCTCACAGATACGCAGTATTTT; CDR3 protein: CASSLGTGGLTDTQYF
D gene: NA; clone size: once; V gene: TRBV15; J gene: TRBJ1-2; CDR3 DNA: TGTGCCACCAGCACCACCCGTGAGATTAACTATGGCTACACCTTC; CDR3 protein: CATSTTREINYGYTF
D gene: TRBD1; clone size: NA; V gene: TRBV7-8; J gene: TRBJ1-4; CDR3 DNA: TGTGCCTCCAGGGGGCCTCTATCTAATGAAAAACTGTTTTTT; CDR3 protein: CASRGPLSNEKLFF
D gene: NA; clone size: NA; V gene: TRBV7-9; J gene: TRBJ2-7; CDR3 DNA: TGTGCCAGCAGCTTACCAGGCGATTCCTACGAGCAGTACTTC; CDR3 protein: CASSLPGDSYEQYF
D gene: NA; clone size: NA; V gene: TRBV30; J gene: TRBJ1-5; CDR3 DNA: TGTGCCTGGAGTGCCGTGAATCAGCCCCAGCATTTT; CDR3 protein: CAWSAVNQPQHF
D gene: NA; clone size: NA; V gene: TRBV10-3; J gene: TRBJ1-1; CDR3 DNA: TGTGCCATCAGTGAGTTAAGGGGCACTGAAGCTTTCTTT; CDR3 protein: CAISELRGTEAFF
D gene: NA; clone size: NA; V gene: TRBV4-3; J gene: TRBJ1-1; CDR3 DNA: TGCGCCAGCAGCCAAGATCCGCGACTGAACACTGAAGCTTTCTTT; CDR3 protein: CASSQDPRLNTEAFF
D gene: TRBD2; clone size: NA; V gene: TRBV7-2; J gene: TRBJ2-1; CDR3 DNA: TGTGCCAGCAGCTTGAGACTAGCGGGAGCTGAGCAGTTCTTC; CDR3 protein: CASSLRLAGAEQFF
D gene: NA; clone size: NA; V gene: TRBV15; J gene: TRBJ1-2; CDR3 DNA: TGTGCCACCAGCAGTGCCGCTGTTATCTATGGCTACACCTTC; CDR3 protein: CATSSAAVIYGYTF
D gene: NA; clone size: NA; V gene: TRBV28; J gene: TRBJ2-7; CDR3 DNA: TGTGCCAGCAGAGGCGGCAGCTACGAGCAGTACTTC; CDR3 protein: CASRGGSYEQYF
D gene: NA; clone size: NA; V gene: TRBV5-8; J gene: TRBJ1-2; CDR3 DNA: TGTGCCAGCAGCCTACAGGTTAACTATGGCTACACCTTC; CDR3 protein: CASSLQVNYGYTF
D gene: NA; clone size: NA; V gene: TRBV28; J gene: TRBJ2-3; CDR3 DNA: TGTGCCAGCAGTTTATTCGGGATTAGCACAGATACGCAGTATTTT; CDR3 protein: CASSLFGISTDTQYF
D gene: NA; clone size: NA; V gene: TRBV7-2; J gene: TRBJ2-7; CDR3 DNA: TGTGCCAGCAGACAGGGAACGGGGGGAGGTTACGAGCAGTACTTC; CDR3 protein: CASRQGTGGGYEQYF
D gene: NA; clone size: few; V gene: TRBV30; J gene: TRBJ1-4; CDR3 DNA: TGTGCCTGGAGGGAAACCTCGAAACTGTTTTTT; CDR3 protein: CAWRETSKLFF
D gene: NA; clone size: few; V gene: TRBV7-2; J gene: TRBJ2-7; CDR3 DNA: TGTGCCAGCAGCTTATCTATCGAGGCAGGGAAACGCTACGAGCAGTACTTC; CDR3 protein: CASSLSIEAGKRYEQYF
D gene: TRBD2; clone size: NA; V gene: TRBV4-2; J gene: TRBJ2-1; CDR3 DNA: TGTGCCAGCAGCCAGGGACTAGCGGGGGGGGCCAATGAGCAGTTCTTC; CDR3 protein: CASSQGLAGGANEQFF